Below, one TCR beta chain is given with its context. This record belongs to a study of shared clonotypes between healthy human individuals. Per germline, CDR1 SEHNR and CDR2 FQNEAQ (reference sequence). With 3 bases removed from V and 3 bases from J, the gap between germline ends came to 18 bases. CDR3 length: 17 amino acids. TCRdb keeps only in-frame clones here, not all; method: immunoSEQ multiplex PCR. This sample has fewer than 400,000 clones, with around 72% found just once. The rearrangement uses TRBV7-9 and TRBJ2-4, with D uncertain. The source of this sequence is a man aged 25 to 40 in good health. The sample comprised memory CD4+ T cells sorted from blood. Sample subset: CD45RA-negative fraction. CDR3: CASSLGGTVNVKNIQYF. CDR3 DNA sequence: TGTGCCAGCAGCTTGGGCGGAACTGTGAACGTCAAAAACATTCAGTACTTC.